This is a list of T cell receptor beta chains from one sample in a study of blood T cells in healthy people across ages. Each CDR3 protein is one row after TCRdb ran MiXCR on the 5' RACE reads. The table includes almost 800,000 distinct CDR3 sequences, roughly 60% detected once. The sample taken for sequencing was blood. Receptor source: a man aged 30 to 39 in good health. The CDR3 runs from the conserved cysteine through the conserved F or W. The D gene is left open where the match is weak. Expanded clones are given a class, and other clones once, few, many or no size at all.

CDR3nt: TGTGCCAGCAGCTCCCGACAGGGATTGAACACTGAAGCTTTCTTT
CDR3aa: CASSSRQGLNTEAFF
d_gene: TRBD1
v_gene: TRBV12-3/TRBV12-4
abundance: .
j_gene: TRBJ1-1
len: 15

CDR3nt: TGCAGCGTGCCGACAGGGGATGGCTACACCTTC
CDR3aa: CSVPTGDGYTF
d_gene: TRBD1
v_gene: TRBV29-1
abundance: .
j_gene: TRBJ1-2
len: 11

CDR3nt: TGCAGTGCTAATACAGGGGGCGCGGGCTTAGAGACCCAGTACTTC
CDR3aa: CSANTGGAGLETQYF
d_gene: TRBD1
v_gene: TRBV20-1
abundance: few
j_gene: TRBJ2-5
len: 15

CDR3nt: TGCAGTGCTAGAGATGCTGGGGGAGGGCAGTACTTC
CDR3aa: CSARDAGGGQYF
d_gene: TRBD2
v_gene: TRBV20-1
abundance: .
j_gene: TRBJ2-5
len: 12

CDR3nt: TGTGCCAGCACCTCCGAGGACTACGAGCAGTACTTC
CDR3aa: CASTSEDYEQYF
d_gene: .
v_gene: TRBV7-9
abundance: .
j_gene: TRBJ2-7
len: 12

CDR3nt: TGTGCCAGCAGCCAAGACCGTCGGGGGGGCTCTGGGGCCAACGTCCTGACTTTC
CDR3aa: CASSQDRRGGSGANVLTF
d_gene: TRBD2
v_gene: TRBV3-1
abundance: .
j_gene: TRBJ2-6
len: 18

CDR3nt: TGTGCCAGCAGCTACGCCCATACGAACACTGAAGCTTTCTTT
CDR3aa: CASSYAHTNTEAFF
d_gene: .
v_gene: TRBV5-5
abundance: once
j_gene: TRBJ1-1
len: 14

CDR3nt: TGCAGTGCTAGAGATCTACAGGGGGGTTTCATCTATGGCTACACCTTC
CDR3aa: CSARDLQGGFIYGYTF
d_gene: TRBD1
v_gene: TRBV20-1
abundance: .
j_gene: TRBJ1-2
len: 16

CDR3nt: TGCGCCAGCAGCCGACAGACTAGCGGGACCTACGAGCAGTACTTC
CDR3aa: CASSRQTSGTYEQYF
d_gene: TRBD2
v_gene: TRBV4-3
abundance: .
j_gene: TRBJ2-7
len: 15

CDR3nt: TGCGCCAGCAGCTCCAATCCCTGGACGGCACAGCCCCAGCATTTT
CDR3aa: CASSSNPWTAQPQHF
d_gene: .
v_gene: TRBV5-1
abundance: .
j_gene: TRBJ1-5
len: 15

CDR3nt: TGTGCCAGCAGCTTAGGGTCGACTAGCGGGAGCCAGTACTTC
CDR3aa: CASSLGSTSGSQYF
d_gene: TRBD2
v_gene: TRBV7-9
abundance: .
j_gene: TRBJ2-5
len: 14

CDR3nt: TGTGCCAGCAGCCCGTCCGGGGGGGCCTGGAATGAGCAGTTCTTC
CDR3aa: CASSPSGGAWNEQFF
d_gene: TRBD2
v_gene: TRBV11-2
abundance: once
j_gene: TRBJ2-1
len: 15

CDR3nt: TGTGCCAGCAGTCGACAGGGGTTCTCCTACGAGCAGTACTTC
CDR3aa: CASSRQGFSYEQYF
d_gene: TRBD1
v_gene: TRBV12-3/TRBV12-4
abundance: .
j_gene: TRBJ2-7
len: 14

CDR3nt: TGTGCCAGCAGCCAAGGGTCAGGAACAGAAGAGACCCAGTACTTC
CDR3aa: CASSQGSGTEETQYF
d_gene: .
v_gene: TRBV3-1
abundance: few
j_gene: TRBJ2-5
len: 15

CDR3nt: TGTGCCAGCAGTAAGGGTAGGAGCACAGATACGCAGTATTTT
CDR3aa: CASSKGRSTDTQYF
d_gene: .
v_gene: TRBV11-2
abundance: .
j_gene: TRBJ2-3
len: 14

CDR3nt: TGTGCCAGCAGTCGTCAAAGCGGGGGCACAGATACGCAGTATTTT
CDR3aa: CASSRQSGGTDTQYF
d_gene: TRBD2
v_gene: TRBV12-3/TRBV12-4
abundance: .
j_gene: TRBJ2-3
len: 15

CDR3nt: TGCAGTGCTAGAGCCCTAGAGGTACTAGCGGGAGTTGAGCAGTTCTTC
CDR3aa: CSARALEVLAGVEQFF
d_gene: TRBD2
v_gene: TRBV20-1
abundance: once
j_gene: TRBJ2-1
len: 16

CDR3nt: TGTGCCAGCAGCCCGCCGGCGGGGAGGGGATCCTACGAGCAGTACTTC
CDR3aa: CASSPPAGRGSYEQYF
d_gene: TRBD2
v_gene: TRBV7-9
abundance: .
j_gene: TRBJ2-7
len: 16

CDR3nt: TGTGCCAGCAGCTCCTCCCCGGGGGGTAGGGAAAAACTGTTTTTT
CDR3aa: CASSSSPGGREKLFF
d_gene: .
v_gene: TRBV7-6
abundance: many
j_gene: TRBJ1-4
len: 15

CDR3nt: TGTGCCAGCAGGAAGGGATTCGGTAATGAGCAGTTCTTC
CDR3aa: CASRKGFGNEQFF
d_gene: .
v_gene: TRBV13
abundance: .
j_gene: TRBJ2-1
len: 13

CDR3nt: TGTGCCAGCAGTTACTCGAGGGTCAGGACTGAAGCTTTCTTT
CDR3aa: CASSYSRVRTEAFF
d_gene: .
v_gene: TRBV6-2/TRBV6-3
abundance: .
j_gene: TRBJ1-1
len: 14

CDR3nt: TGTGCCAGCAGCTTAGATAACGGGGGTATTGAAGAGCAGTTCTTC
CDR3aa: CASSLDNGGIEEQFF
d_gene: .
v_gene: TRBV7-2
abundance: .
j_gene: TRBJ2-1
len: 15

CDR3nt: TGTGCCAGCAGTTTATCCCGAGGACTGGGGTGGAATGAGCAGTTCTTC
CDR3aa: CASSLSRGLGWNEQFF
d_gene: .
v_gene: TRBV12-3/TRBV12-4
abundance: .
j_gene: TRBJ2-1
len: 16

CDR3nt: TGTGCCAGCAGTTCCCCGTCGGGCCCCCCCCACGAGCAGTACTTC
CDR3aa: CASSSPSGPPHEQYF
d_gene: .
v_gene: TRBV12-3/TRBV12-4
abundance: .
j_gene: TRBJ2-7
len: 15

CDR3nt: TGTGCCAGCAAGCGCCTATCAGGGGAAAGTAGACTAGCGGGAGCGGGGAATGAGCAGTTCTTC
CDR3aa: CASKRLSGESRLAGAGNEQFF
d_gene: TRBD2
v_gene: TRBV12-3/TRBV12-4
abundance: few
j_gene: TRBJ2-1
len: 21

CDR3nt: TGTGCCAGCACTACCAAGTCAGGAGGGGAGCAGTTCTTC
CDR3aa: CASTTKSGGEQFF
d_gene: .
v_gene: TRBV3-1
abundance: few
j_gene: TRBJ2-1
len: 13

CDR3nt: TGTGCCAGCAGACGGGGGCCCGCTGAAAAACTGTTTTTT
CDR3aa: CASRRGPAEKLFF
d_gene: .
v_gene: TRBV7-8
abundance: .
j_gene: TRBJ1-4
len: 13

CDR3nt: TGCAGTCAAATCCCGACTACGGCGGCAGATACGCAGTATTTT
CDR3aa: CSQIPTTAADTQYF
d_gene: .
v_gene: TRBV20-1
abundance: many
j_gene: TRBJ2-3
len: 14

CDR3nt: TGTGCCAGCAGCTTATCACGGGACGTGATTGAGACCCAGTACTTC
CDR3aa: CASSLSRDVIETQYF
d_gene: .
v_gene: TRBV7-2
abundance: .
j_gene: TRBJ2-5
len: 15

CDR3nt: TGTGCCAGCAGGGGGGCCGGATGGGAGACCCAGTACTTC
CDR3aa: CASRGAGWETQYF
d_gene: .
v_gene: TRBV7-9
abundance: .
j_gene: TRBJ2-5
len: 13

CDR3nt: TGTGCCACCAGCCAAGGTAGTCGCGATACGCAGTATTTT
CDR3aa: CATSQGSRDTQYF
d_gene: .
v_gene: TRBV28
abundance: few
j_gene: TRBJ2-3
len: 13

CDR3nt: TGTGCCAGCAGTTCACGGACTGGTAACTATGGCTACACCTTC
CDR3aa: CASSSRTGNYGYTF
d_gene: .
v_gene: TRBV6-2/TRBV6-3
abundance: .
j_gene: TRBJ1-2
len: 14

CDR3nt: TGTGCCAGCAGCCGCGAGGATCTAGAGGGCTGCACCTTC
CDR3aa: CASSREDLEGCTF
d_gene: .
v_gene: TRBV4-2
abundance: once
j_gene: TRBJ1-2
len: 13

CDR3nt: TGTGCCAGCGCCGTGCGGGGGGGGCCAAGCATTCAGTACTTC
CDR3aa: CASAVRGGPSIQYF
d_gene: TRBD2
v_gene: TRBV2
abundance: .
j_gene: TRBJ2-4
len: 14

CDR3nt: TGTGCCAGCGCCCTCAAGGGGGAGACCCAGTACTTC
CDR3aa: CASALKGETQYF
d_gene: .
v_gene: TRBV2
abundance: .
j_gene: TRBJ2-5
len: 12

CDR3nt: TGTGCCAGCGAGGCTTCGGGGACAGTCCCCAATGAGCAGTTCTTC
CDR3aa: CASEASGTVPNEQFF
d_gene: TRBD1
v_gene: TRBV9
abundance: .
j_gene: TRBJ2-1
len: 15

CDR3nt: TGTGCCAGCACCTACCTACAGGGGATTTCCTATAATTCACCCCTCCACTTT
CDR3aa: CASTYLQGISYNSPLHF
d_gene: TRBD1
v_gene: TRBV6-1
abundance: .
j_gene: TRBJ1-6
len: 17

CDR3nt: TGTGCCAGCAGTGAATGGGGAGGTGGGGGAAATGAGCAGTTCTTC
CDR3aa: CASSEWGGGGNEQFF
d_gene: .
v_gene: TRBV25-1
abundance: once
j_gene: TRBJ2-1
len: 15

CDR3nt: TGCAGCGTTGGGACAGCAGAGACCCAGTACTTC
CDR3aa: CSVGTAETQYF
d_gene: .
v_gene: TRBV29-1
abundance: .
j_gene: TRBJ2-5
len: 11

CDR3nt: TGTGCCAGCAGCCCTAGCGGGAGAGATGGAGAGCAGTACTTC
CDR3aa: CASSPSGRDGEQYF
d_gene: TRBD2
v_gene: TRBV7-8
abundance: .
j_gene: TRBJ2-7
len: 14

CDR3nt: TGCAGTGCTGTTGGAAGCCGGGAGACCCAGTACTTC
CDR3aa: CSAVGSRETQYF
d_gene: .
v_gene: TRBV20-1
abundance: few
j_gene: TRBJ2-5
len: 12

CDR3nt: TGCAGCGTTGTCGAGGGGAACGGGAACACTGAAGCTTTCTTT
CDR3aa: CSVVEGNGNTEAFF
d_gene: .
v_gene: TRBV29-1
abundance: few
j_gene: TRBJ1-1
len: 14

CDR3nt: TGTGCCACCAGCAGGACGGACAGGAACCAAGAGACCCAGTACTTC
CDR3aa: CATSRTDRNQETQYF
d_gene: TRBD1
v_gene: TRBV15
abundance: .
j_gene: TRBJ2-5
len: 15

CDR3nt: TGCGCCAGCAGCGGAGGGACAGTGGGTGAAAAACTGTTTTTT
CDR3aa: CASSGGTVGEKLFF
d_gene: TRBD1
v_gene: TRBV5-1
abundance: .
j_gene: TRBJ1-4
len: 14

CDR3nt: TGCAGTGCTAGAGATCTGAGGGGGCCCCTTAACGACGAGCAGTACTTC
CDR3aa: CSARDLRGPLNDEQYF
d_gene: TRBD1
v_gene: TRBV20-1
abundance: .
j_gene: TRBJ2-7
len: 16

CDR3nt: TGTGCCAGCAGCTTAGAACCGGGTCGTTGGTACGAGCAGTACTTC
CDR3aa: CASSLEPGRWYEQYF
d_gene: .
v_gene: TRBV7-2
abundance: .
j_gene: TRBJ2-7
len: 15

CDR3nt: TGTGCCAGCAGTCCTGGACAGTTAAACACCGGGGAGCTGTTTTTT
CDR3aa: CASSPGQLNTGELFF
d_gene: .
v_gene: TRBV11-1
abundance: .
j_gene: TRBJ2-2
len: 15

CDR3nt: TGTGCCAGCACCCTGCCTAGCACAGATACGCAGTATTTT
CDR3aa: CASTLPSTDTQYF
d_gene: .
v_gene: TRBV6-2/TRBV6-3
abundance: .
j_gene: TRBJ2-3
len: 13

CDR3nt: TGTGCCAGCAGTTACTCGAAGGTTAAGCAGGCAGCAGTGCAGTATTTT
CDR3aa: CASSYSKVKQAAVQYF
d_gene: .
v_gene: TRBV6-2/TRBV6-3
abundance: .
j_gene: TRBJ2-3
len: 16

CDR3nt: TGTGCCACCAAGGACAGGGAAGAGACCCAGTACTTC
CDR3aa: CATKDREETQYF
d_gene: TRBD1
v_gene: TRBV24-1
abundance: .
j_gene: TRBJ2-5
len: 12

CDR3nt: TGTGCCAGCAGTTTATCGGGTGGGGTCAGCTCCCAGCATTTT
CDR3aa: CASSLSGGVSSQHF
d_gene: .
v_gene: TRBV27
abundance: .
j_gene: TRBJ1-5
len: 14

CDR3nt: TGCAGCGTGGCTGGGGTTTATGGCTACACCTTC
CDR3aa: CSVAGVYGYTF
d_gene: .
v_gene: TRBV29-1
abundance: .
j_gene: TRBJ1-2
len: 11

CDR3nt: TGTGCTCAACAGGGGCTAGCGAACAATGAGCAGTTCTTC
CDR3aa: CAQQGLANNEQFF
d_gene: .
v_gene: TRBV30
abundance: .
j_gene: TRBJ2-1
len: 13

CDR3nt: TGTGCCAGCACCCTAACGGGAGGCTCAGATACGCAGTATTTT
CDR3aa: CASTLTGGSDTQYF
d_gene: TRBD2
v_gene: TRBV9
abundance: many
j_gene: TRBJ2-3
len: 14

CDR3nt: TGCAGCGCCGCATCGGGCAGGGAGGAAAAACTGTTTTTT
CDR3aa: CSAASGREEKLFF
d_gene: .
v_gene: TRBV29-1
abundance: once
j_gene: TRBJ1-4
len: 13

CDR3nt: TGCAGTGCTAGTGGCGGGGCCGTCGGCACAGATACGCAGTATTTT
CDR3aa: CSASGGAVGTDTQYF
d_gene: .
v_gene: TRBV20-1
abundance: once
j_gene: TRBJ2-3
len: 15

CDR3nt: TGTGCCAGCAACTTAAAACAAAGGACGGATTACAATGAGCAGTACTTC
CDR3aa: CASNLKQRTDYNEQYF
d_gene: .
v_gene: TRBV7-2
abundance: .
j_gene: TRBJ2-7
len: 16

CDR3nt: TGTGCCAGCAGTTTGTGGGGGGTCGTGAACACCGGGGAGCTGTTTTTT
CDR3aa: CASSLWGVVNTGELFF
d_gene: .
v_gene: TRBV27
abundance: .
j_gene: TRBJ2-2
len: 16

CDR3nt: TGTGCCAGCAGCATTGTCCGTACAGGGGAATCACCCCTCCACTTT
CDR3aa: CASSIVRTGESPLHF
d_gene: TRBD1
v_gene: TRBV7-9
abundance: .
j_gene: TRBJ1-6
len: 15

CDR3nt: TGTGCTAGTGGTTTGGCCCAGACAGCGGCCTACGAGCAGTACTTC
CDR3aa: CASGLAQTAAYEQYF
d_gene: .
v_gene: TRBV12-5
abundance: .
j_gene: TRBJ2-7
len: 15